The 21 T cell receptor beta chains in this list originate from one sample, sequenced in a study of T cell responses to AZD1222 COVID-19 vaccine. Repertoires were generated with immunoSEQ multiplex PCR, while TCRdb's copy carries only in-frame clones and drops some. The sample has 70,000 to 100,000 clones; 80% to 90% are singletons. The sample consisted of peripheral blood, taken 28 days after the second AZD1222 dose. The source of these receptors is an adult who received the AZD1222 COVID-19 vaccine.

This clone appeared a few times. The gene calls are TRBV7-6 and TRBJ2-7; D possibly corresponds to TRBD1 (5 bases). V lost 5 bases to trimming and J lost 5 bases, with 13 bases between them. The germline V gene has CDR1 SGHVS and CDR2 FNYEAQ. This CDR3 spans 13 amino acids. This CDR3 reads CASSATRQNEQYF. The DNA for the CDR3 is TGTGCCAGCAGCGCAACTCGACAGAACGAGCAGTACTTC.

The gene calls are TRBV30 and TRBJ1-4; TRBD1 is a possible D gene (5 bases). The CDR3 is 13 residues long. Per the germline V gene, CDR1 is GTSNPN and CDR2 is SVGIG (reference sequence). V lost 4 bases and J 4 bases, leaving 10 bases between the germline ends. The CDR3 nucleotides are TGTGCCTGGAATGCGGGGGTTAATGAAAAACTGTTTTTT. It is translated as CAWNAGVNEKLFF.

This rearrangement joins TRBV6-1 to TRBJ1-2; D unresolved. The ends were cut back, 2 bases at V and 6 bases at J, with 13 bases in the middle. Germline V lookup: CDR1 MNHNS, CDR2 SASEGT. This CDR3 region has 14 residues. The CDR3 protein is CASSEWVARDGYTF. The CDR3 DNA is TGTGCCAGCAGTGAATGGGTGGCTAGGGATGGCTACACCTTC.

V is TRBV15 and J is TRBJ1-2; TRBD1 agrees at 7 bases. This CDR3 has 12 amino acids. V shed 7 bases, J shed 8 bases, and the junction held 7 bases outside the gene matches. Germline V gives CDR1 LNHNV, CDR2 YYDKDF (reference sequence). The CDR3 DNA reads TGTGCCACCACCAATAGGACAGGAGGCTACACCTTC. This gives the protein CATTNRTGGYTF.

This chain links TRBV3-1 (or the pseudogene TRBV3-2) with TRBJ2-3; D uncertain. V lost 4 bases to trimming and J lost 4 bases, with 12 bases between them. The germline V gene encodes CDR1 LGHDT and CDR2 YNNKEL (reference sequence). This CDR3 has 14 amino acids. In nucleotides, the CDR3 is TGTGCCAGCAGCCCTGGGTCCGATCCAGATACGCAGTATTTT. Translation gives CASSPGSDPDTQYF.

The V call is TRBV7-8, the J call TRBJ2-1, with a tentative D call TRBD2 (5 bases). V was clipped by 3 bases and J by 10 bases, with 25 bases between them. The length of the CDR3 is 17 residues. CDR1 is SGHVS, CDR2 FQNEAQ, per germline. CDR3 residues: CASSFRDIPSGIEEQFF. The DNA of the CDR3 is TGTGCCAGCAGCTTTAGAGACATACCCTCGGGGATAGAGGAGCAGTTCTTC.

This clone was detected only a few times. The rearrangement uses TRBV28 and TRBJ1-1; tentative D call: TRBD1 (6 bases). Looked up from germline, CDR1 is MDHEN and CDR2 is SYDVKM. V shed 1 base and J shed 1 base, with 13 bases lying between them. The length of the CDR3 is 16 residues. The CDR3 spells CASSLSAGAGNTEAFF. In nucleotides, the CDR3 is TGTGCCAGCAGTTTATCAGCAGGGGCGGGGAACACTGAAGCTTTCTTT.

This clone is a singleton in its sample. The CDR3 loop is CASSSSREKLFF. The CDR3 DNA sequence: TGTGCCAGCAGTTCATCCAGGGAAAAACTGTTTTTT. The chain uses TRBV28 and TRBJ1-4; no clear D gene. The CDR3 extends over 12 amino acids. V was cut by 4 bases and J by 8 bases, with 8 bases left in between. In germline, CDR1 is MDHEN, CDR2 SYDVKM.

V gene TRBV7-2 combines with J gene TRBJ2-2; D is uncertain. This CDR3 spans 13 amino acids. The germline V gene encodes CDR1 SGHTA and CDR2 FQGNSA. The germline V and J ends were trimmed by 0 bases and 15 bases, with 14 bases remaining between them. The CDR3 loop is CASSLAGSGGLFF. In DNA, the CDR3 is TGTGCCAGCAGCTTAGCTGGGTCTGGTGGGTTGTTTTTT.

V gene TRBV19 combines with J gene TRBJ1-1, with 9 bases aligning to TRBD1. The germline V gene encodes CDR1 LNHDA and CDR2 SQIVND (reference sequence). This CDR3 contains 15 residues. V was clipped by 7 bases and J by 4 bases; unmatched bases: 10. The CDR3 region has the DNA TGTGCCAGTACGGGGGACAGGGATATAGCCACTGAAGCTTTCTTT. Translated, it gives CASTGDRDIATEAFF.

This clone has just one count. The rearrangement uses TRBV5-4 and TRBJ2-3, with D perhaps matching TRBD1 (7 bases). In germline, CDR1 is SGHNT, CDR2 YYREEE (reference sequence). The V gene lost 0 bases and the J gene lost 8 bases, with 19 bases spanning the gap. The CDR3 runs 16 residues. CDR3 nucleotide sequence: TGTGCCAGCAGCTTGGCCGGGGCGGGACAGAGGGGTACGCAGTATTTT. Protein sequence: CASSLAGAGQRGTQYF.

Concerning this clone: The germline gene is not matched at one end of the junction; a read error may be the cause. The rearrangement links TRBV7-7 to TRBJ2-3; D is undetermined. The V gene's germline CDR1 is SSHAT and CDR2 FNYEAQ (reference sequence). This CDR3 has 10 residues. The CDR3 nucleotides read TGCCCGGCGTACACAGATACGCAGTATTTT. The encoded protein is CPAYTDTQYF. The full variable domain, with the rest looked up from reference TRBV7-7 and TRBJ2-3, is GAGVSQSPRYKVTKRGQDVTLRCDPISSHATLYWYQQALGQGPEFLTYFNYEAQPDKSGLPSDRFSAERPEGSISTLTIQRTEQRDSAMYRCPAYTDTQYFGPGTRLTVL.

The chain combines TRBV18 with TRBJ2-1; 14 bases map to TRBD2. Germline-derived CDR1 and CDR2 are KGHSH and LQKENI. The CDR3 covers 17 residues. The trim removed 4 bases at V and 5 bases at J, leaving 7 bases unmatched. Here the CDR3 reads CASSLGLAGAGHNEQFF. CDR3 DNA sequence: TGTGCCAGCTCACTGGGACTAGCGGGAGCTGGTCACAATGAGCAGTTCTTC.

V gene TRBV20-1 combines with J gene TRBJ2-3, with D perhaps TRBD1 (5 bases). Looked up from germline, CDR1 is DFQATT and CDR2 is SNEGSKA (reference sequence). Trimming took off 3 bases at V and 4 bases at J, with 8 bases between the two ends. CDR3 length: 12 residues. CDR3 residues: CSASQGADTQYF. The CDR3 nucleotides read TGCAGTGCTAGTCAGGGCGCAGATACGCAGTATTTT.

The table lists this clone with a count of one. This chain links TRBV27 with TRBJ1-4, with D perhaps matching TRBD1 (6 bases). CDR1 is MNHEY and CDR2 is SMNVEV in the germline V gene (reference sequence). V lost 5 bases and J 7 bases, leaving 14 bases between the germline ends. CDR3 length: 14 amino acids. DNA for the CDR3: TGTGCCAGCAGTGGCCGGGACAACCGTGAAAAACTGTTTTTT. Translation: CASSGRDNREKLFF.

V usage is TRBV5-1 and J usage is TRBJ2-5; 10 bases fit TRBD1. The CDR3 contains 16 residues. Trimming cost V 6 bases and J 9 bases; bases outside gene matches: 17. The germline gives CDR1 SGHRS, CDR2 YFSETQ. CDR3 protein: CASTHRGRAGTGAQYF. DNA for the CDR3: TGCGCCAGCACCCACCGGGGAAGGGCGGGGACAGGGGCCCAGTACTTC.

V gene TRBV10-2 combines with J gene TRBJ2-5, with a tentative D call TRBD2 (5 bases). The CDR3 contains 14 residues. Trimming pared 0 bases from V and 1 base from J, leaving 6 bases between. Per the germline V gene, CDR1 is WSHSY and CDR2 is SAAADI. CDR3 DNA: TGCGCCAGCAGTGAGTCGGGAGCCCAAGAGACCCAGTACTTC. Translation gives CASSESGAQETQYF.

This rearrangement joins TRBV27 to TRBJ2-1, with no clear D. Germline assignment: CDR1 MNHEY and CDR2 SMNVEV (reference sequence). The CDR3 extends over 14 amino acids. With 6 bases removed from V and 3 bases from J, the gap between germline ends came to 12 bases. CDR3 in DNA: TGTGCCAGCAGCCCCCTGACCAGCTACAATGAGCAGTTCTTC. It codes for CASSPLTSYNEQFF.

V is TRBV6-5 and J is TRBJ1-6; TRBD1 might be the D (5 bases). Trimming cost V 6 bases and J 7 bases, with 13 bases left between them. Germline CDR1 and CDR2: MNHEY and SVGAGI. The CDR3 length is 14 residues. The CDR3 bases are TGTGCCAGCAGACTCGGGACTGAGAATTCACCCCTCCACTTT. This translates into CASRLGTENSPLHF.

The CDR3 is CASSQAGGYNSPLHF. CDR3 DNA: TGTGCCAGCAGCCAAGCAGGGGGTTACAATTCACCCCTCCACTTT. This chain connects TRBV3-1 (or the pseudogene TRBV3-2) to TRBJ1-6, with 7 bases fitting TRBD1. The germline gives CDR1 LGHDT, CDR2 YNNKEL (reference sequence). The CDR3 length is 15 residues. V lost 1 base, J lost 7 bases, and 4 bases stayed unmatched.

CDR3 loop: CATGEGESNQPQHF. The DNA for the CDR3 is TGTGCCACTGGGGAGGGGGAGAGCAATCAGCCCCAGCATTTT. V usage is TRBV24-1 and J usage is TRBJ1-5; weak D call: TRBD1 (6 bases). Trimming took off 10 bases at V and 1 base at J, with 13 bases between the two ends. Germline CDR1 is KGHDR and CDR2 is SFDVKD. CDR3 length equals 14 residues.